These 21 T cell receptor beta chains share one sample of origin, sequenced in a study of T cell responses to AZD1222 COVID-19 vaccine. The assay was immunoSEQ multiplex PCR, and TCRdb's table has in-frame clones only and misses some. The table has over 150,000 clones, roughly 92% seen once. The sample consisted of peripheral blood, taken on day 0 of AZD1222 vaccination. The receptors here all came from an adult in good health.

This clone occurred a few times. This chain joins TRBV5-1 and TRBJ1-1, with 7 bases that match TRBD1. Germline assignment: CDR1 SGHRS and CDR2 YFSETQ. Trimming cost V 3 bases and J 0 bases; bases outside gene matches: 14. This CDR3 has 18 amino acids. The CDR3 loop is CASSSELIQGLMNTEAFF. In nucleotides, the CDR3 is TGCGCCAGCAGCTCCGAACTAATACAGGGGCTTATGAACACTGAAGCTTTCTTT.

In this sample, this clone turned up once. J is TRBJ2-1 and V is TRBV29-1; 8 bases fit TRBD2. CDR3 size: 15 residues. Germline CDR1 is SQVTM and CDR2 is ANQGSEA. V gave up 2 bases and J gave up 7 bases; unmatched junction bases: 10. CDR3 protein: CSVEWVLAGENEQFF. As DNA, the CDR3 is TGCAGCGTTGAATGGGTGCTAGCGGGTGAAAATGAGCAGTTCTTC.

This clone was recorded once. The chain carries TRBV7-3 and TRBJ2-3, with D unclear. Germline CDR1 is SGHTA and CDR2 is FQGTGA. Trimming cost V 5 bases and J 5 bases, with 17 bases left between them. The CDR3 spans 15 residues. CDR3 amino acids: CASSLTTFPGDTQYF. Written as DNA, the CDR3 is TGTGCCAGCAGCCTCACGACCTTCCCGGGAGATACGCAGTATTTT.

This chain uses TRBV4-2 with TRBJ1-1; D gene ambiguous. The CDR3 runs to 16 residues. Germline CDR1 reads LGHNA; CDR2 reads YNFKEQ. The V gene lost 4 bases and the J gene lost 5 bases, with 20 bases spanning the gap. CDR3: CASSPRGTILDTEAFF. CDR3 DNA sequence: TGTGCCAGCAGCCCTCGTGGCACTATATTGGATACTGAAGCTTTCTTT.

V is TRBV6-5 and J is TRBJ2-7, with TRBD1 matching 8 bases. With V trimmed by 5 bases and J by 3 bases, 3 bases remained unmatched. The length of the CDR3 is 13 residues. The germline V gene encodes CDR1 MNHEY and CDR2 SVGAGI. The CDR3 DNA follows: TGTGCCAGCAGTCGACAGGGGAACTACGAGCAGTACTTC. It codes for CASSRQGNYEQYF.

The rearrangement joins TRBV10-2 to TRBJ2-3; D remains unclear. The germline CDR1 and CDR2 sequences are WSHSY and SAAADI. The CDR3 runs to 15 residues. V was clipped by 6 bases and J by 2 bases, with 15 bases between them. The CDR3 here is CASRPQREYTDTQYF. The CDR3 coding sequence is TGCGCCAGCAGGCCCCAAAGGGAATACACAGATACGCAGTATTTT.

V and J are TRBV7-9 and TRBJ2-1; D ambiguous. Germline lookup yields CDR1 SEHNR and CDR2 FQNEAQ (reference sequence). V was clipped by 7 bases and J by 0 bases, with 13 bases between them. CDR3 length equals 15 residues. CDR3 bases: TGTGCCAGCACCGAGGTCGGTAGCTCCTACAATGAGCAGTTCTTC. The encoded protein is CASTEVGSSYNEQFF.

This chain links TRBV29-1 with TRBJ2-5, with 11 bases lining up with TRBD2. V trimming: 3 bases; J trimming: 5 bases; junction bases outside the gene matches: 8. Germline V lookup: CDR1 SQVTM, CDR2 ANQGSEA. The length of the CDR3 is 15 residues. CDR3 DNA: TGCAGCGTTGAGTTTAGCGGGAGGGCCGACGAGACCCAGTACTTC. Translation: CSVEFSGRADETQYF.

The V call is TRBV19, the J call TRBJ2-3; 8 positions match TRBD2. Germline CDR1 LNHDA, CDR2 SQIVND (reference sequence). V lost 3 bases to trimming and J lost 4 bases; unmatched junction nucleotides: 3. This CDR3 is 14 amino acids long. Here the CDR3 DNA reads TGTGCCAGTAGTATTATCGGGGGGGCAGATACGCAGTATTTT. Protein product: CASSIIGGADTQYF.

The V and J genes are TRBV5-4 and TRBJ1-1, with a tentative D call TRBD1 (5 bases). Germline assignment: CDR1 SGHNT and CDR2 YYREEE (reference sequence). V was shortened by 6 bases and J by 0 bases, with 12 bases between the two germline ends. The CDR3 has 14 amino acids. The CDR3 loop is CASTLGTLNTEAFF. CDR3 nucleotide sequence: TGTGCCAGCACCCTAGGGACCTTGAACACTGAAGCTTTCTTT. Together with reference TRBV5-4 and TRBJ1-1, the CDR3 gives the full variable domain: ETGVTQSPTHLIKTRGQQVTLRCSSQSGHNTVSWYQQALGQGPQFIFQYYREEENGRGNFPPRFSGLQFPNYSSELNVNALELDDSALYLCASTLGTLNTEAFFGQGTRLTVV.

V usage is TRBV28 and J usage is TRBJ2-1, with 8 bases fitting TRBD1. CDR1 is MDHEN and CDR2 is SYDVKM in the germline V gene. V trimming: 5 bases; J trimming: 11 bases; junction bases outside the gene matches: 14. The CDR3 is 15 amino acids. CDR3: CASSPRTGWARKQFF. As DNA, the CDR3 is TGTGCCAGCAGTCCGAGGACAGGGTGGGCTAGGAAGCAGTTCTTC.

Remarks on this clone: Other DNA sequences in this specimen translate into the identical CDR3. The chain's CDR3 is CSVVQNTEAFF. The CDR3 DNA follows: TGCAGCGTTGTTCAGAACACTGAAGCTTTCTTT. This chain joins TRBV29-1 and TRBJ1-1; D gene ambiguous. The CDR3 is 11 amino acids. Trimming pared 4 bases from V and 1 base from J, leaving 4 bases between. Germline V CDR1 and CDR2: SQVTM, ANQGSEA.

The J gene is TRBJ2-1, the V gene TRBV19; 8 positions match TRBD2. Germline V lookup: CDR1 LNHDA, CDR2 SQIVND (reference sequence). CDR3 length: 15 residues. Trimming took 6 bases from V and 5 from J; bases not matched to a gene: 9. CDR3 DNA sequence: TGTGCCAGTAGGCCTTCCGGGAGGGCCAACAATGAGCAGTTCTTC. Encoded protein: CASRPSGRANNEQFF.

This clone was detected once. The V and J genes are TRBV30 and TRBJ2-2; D gene ambiguous. Germline V gene sequence: CDR1 GTSNPN, CDR2 SVGIG (reference sequence). V was cut by 1 base and J by 1 base, with 7 bases left in between. The CDR3 sequence is 14 residues long. The CDR3 is CAWSAARNTGELFF. The CDR3 nucleotides read TGTGCCTGGAGTGCAGCGAGGAACACCGGGGAGCTGTTTTTT. Based on the CDR3 plus reference TRBV30 and TRBJ2-2, the full variable domain is SQTIHQWPATLVQPVGSPLSLECTVEGTSNPNLYWYRQAAGRGLQLLFYSVGIGQISSEVPQNLSASRPQDRQFILSSKKLLLSDSGFYLCAWSAARNTGELFFGEGSRLTVL.

This chain links TRBV3-1 (or the pseudogene TRBV3-2) with TRBJ2-5; perhaps D is TRBD1 or TRBD2 (5 bases each). V shed 9 bases and J shed 5 bases, with 22 bases lying between them. The CDR3 is made up of 15 amino acids. The germline gives CDR1 LGHDT, CDR2 YNNKEL (reference sequence). CDR3 sequence reads: CASSRGTLFLETQYF. As DNA, the CDR3 is TGTGCCAGTAGCAGAGGGACCCTATTTTTGGAGACCCAGTACTTC.

In its sample, this clone was seen a few times. This rearrangement joins TRBV7-8 to TRBJ1-2; TRBD1 matches at 8 bases. Germline CDR1 reads SGHVS; CDR2 reads FQNEAQ. With 4 bases clipped from V and 5 bases from J, the junction kept 9 bases outside the gene matches. This CDR3 region has 15 residues. For the CDR3, the DNA is TGTGCCAGCAGCTCCTCGCCCGACAGGGGTTATGGCTACACCTTC. The encoded protein is CASSSSPDRGYGYTF.

This chain's CDR3 is CASSLVQQYEQYF. CDR3 in DNA: TGTGCCAGCAGCTTGGTCCAGCAATACGAGCAGTACTTC. The chain has TRBV5-6 and TRBJ2-7, with no clear D. The germline V gene has CDR1 SGHDT and CDR2 YYEEEE. This CDR3 region has 13 residues. Trimming stripped 0 bases from V and 4 bases from J, with 8 bases between.

V gene TRBV6-1 combines with J gene TRBJ2-3; D perhaps matches TRBD1 (6 bases). V lost 3 bases and J 6 bases, leaving 19 bases between the germline ends. Germline values: CDR1 MNHNS, CDR2 SASEGT. CDR3 length equals 16 residues. CDR3 coding DNA: TGTGCCAGCAGTGAGGGATTTGGGGGCCGGAGGGATACGCAGTATTTT. Translated, it gives CASSEGFGGRRDTQYF.

This clone was recorded once. The genes are TRBV7-2 and TRBJ2-2, with a weak D call TRBD1 (5 bases). Trimming left V 1 base short and J 2 bases short, with 11 bases between. There are 16 residues in the CDR3. Germline CDR1 is SGHTA and CDR2 is FQGNSA. The CDR3 loop reads CASSLVGRANTGELFF. CDR3 in DNA: TGTGCCAGCAGCTTAGTTGGCAGGGCAAACACCGGGGAGCTGTTTTTT.

The J gene is TRBJ1-5, the V gene TRBV12-3 or TRBV12-4; D is unresolved. This CDR3 contains 13 residues. Between the trimmed V and J ends, which lost 7 bases and 6 bases, there was a span of 13 bases. The CDR3 loop reads CASTKKVGQPQHF. CDR3 in DNA: TGTGCCAGCACTAAAAAGGTGGGTCAGCCCCAGCATTTT.

The rearrangement uses TRBV4-2 and TRBJ2-1, with 7 bases matching TRBD1. Germline V gives CDR1 LGHNA, CDR2 YNFKEQ. Trimming at V came to 4 bases and at J to 8 bases, leaving 14 bases not matched to a gene. This CDR3 is built from 16 residues. The chain's CDR3 is CASSRLQGLMRDEQFF. CDR3 DNA sequence: TGTGCCAGCAGCCGATTACAGGGGCTGATGAGAGATGAGCAGTTCTTC.